This T cell receptor (beta chain) was sequenced in a study of shared clonotypes between healthy human individuals (dated by TCRdb to about 2020). The study in broad terms: The cohort comprised two women and a few men aged 18 to 49 years. Leukapheresis yielded between about 0.94 and 9.5 billion PBMCs per donor. To estimate repertoire size and how much clonotypes are shared between individuals, the study performed deep sequencing of blood TCR repertoires from a handful of healthy adults. For each donor, three plates each were used for CD4 naive and CD4 memory, two plates were used for CD8 naive, and one plate was used for CD8 memory. To increase sequencing depth and limit assay-specific biases, different laboratories used diverse techniques to prepare libraries and sequence TCR repertoires. What the research found in general, with its limitations: Around 5.4% of naive CD4, 3% to 4% of naive CD8, 2.3% of memory CD4, and 0.4% of memory CD8 clonotypes were shared across a few donors. Pairwise subsampling indicated that sequencing depth was expected to affect the degree of clonotype sharing among donors. Incomplete sequencing was indicated by rarefaction of sorted-subset datasets, despite the large sequencing depth. Compared with non-shared clonotypes, clonotypes shared by all four sorted-subset donors had higher generation probabilities. Because the study included a small number of donors, the genetic and exposure-history diversity represented was limited. Sampling was limited to blood, and TCR repertoires in tissue likely differ from TCR repertoires in blood. Estimated clonotype richness was generally larger for naive than for memory subsets.

The CDR3 has 15 amino acids, counting the end cysteine and phenylalanine. Just the 45-base CDR3 DNA is kept, in frame starting at base 1. The germline V gene encodes CDR1 MNHNY and CDR2 SVGAGI (reference sequence). A remark on this clone: What this receptor recognizes is not known. Base qualities are not at hand, and no much larger clone is one base apart.

Using the deep immunoSEQ assay, multiplex PCR amplified TCR CDR3 regions from genomic DNA. Extracted genomic DNA from each cell subset was spread evenly across all wells of several immunoSEQ 96-well plates, with each plate serving as a replicate. Each replicate PCR for sorted subsets received 150 to 250 ng genomic DNA, equal to roughly 30,000 T cell genomes. Purified libraries were measured with a Qubit 3.0 fluorometer, size-checked on a Bioanalyzer 2100, and measured again with the KAPA Library Quantification kit. A separate single-read 150-cycle Illumina NextSeq 550 flow cell was used to sequence each immunoSEQ 96-well plate. As for how the authors treated the data: Because the immunoSEQ output held only junctional sequences and lacked quality scores, the filtering could not match the filtering applied to full-length reads. Sequences were annotated with PyIR, a Python wrapper for IgBLAST v1.9, using IMGT germline references to assign V/J genes and CDR3. Reads were removed for weak V/J assignments (E-value above 1e-6), missing CDR3, stop codons, out-of-frame junctions, or ambiguous translated residues. V3J clonotypes were defined as sequences sharing the same inferred V gene, J gene, and CDR3 amino acid sequence. Percentage overlap between repertoires was calculated by dividing the number of shared unique clonotypes by the size of the smaller repertoire. Three approaches were used to assess repertoire richness: RTK rarefaction, the Chao1 estimator, and Recon v2.1 estimates of unobserved clonotypes. For all TCRbeta clonotypes obtained by the gDNA method from a few donors, generation probabilities were computed with OLGA. TCRdb re-hosts the immuneACCESS table, in-frame sequences only. Its copies lack some clones; in the studies checked, an unresolved V gene accounts for under half of them, and the cause for the rest is not known. That table gives V, J and clone size, and the DNA gave D and trimming. The sample yields approximately 2,000,000 clones; about 93% were counted once. Around 1.8% of the sample comes from the top ten.

CD8 naive samples were CD45RO-negative cells positively selected for CCR7, giving a CD45RA+CCR7+ population that excluded TemRA cells. The donors were healthy, HIV-negative adults who had no recently reported acute infections or vaccinations. Every donor was a Caucasian adult residing in Nashville, Tennessee, USA. Blood was obtained by leukapheresis, after which PBMCs were separated by Ficoll-Histopaque density gradient centrifugation and cryopreserved in liquid nitrogen vapor phase. Analytical flow cytometry was used to check the purity and quantity of each magnetically sorted T cell population. From each sorted fraction, genomic DNA was isolated and quantified by UV absorbance on a Nanodrop 2000c.

Sequencing input: naive CD8+ T cells from PBMCs. In the paper's terms, the cell subset or site label means: CD45RA+CCR7+. The chain is made from TRBV6-6 and TRBJ2-5, with a tentative D call of TRBD1 or TRBD2, each matching 6 bases. The last part of the DNA fits TRBJ2-7 better; the J call may be wrong. This TCR was sampled from a man younger than 35 in good health. Some clones in this sample may be carry-over from other donors' samples. The nucleotides read TGTGCCAGCAGTTACCCCAAGGGGGGAGGCTACGAGCAGTACTTC. Translated, it gives CASSYPKGGGYEQYF.